This T cell receptor (beta chain) was recorded in a study of early T cells in non-severe SARS-CoV-2 infection. Study at large: Whole-blood bulk RNA, unsorted, was sequenced, and chains were unpaired. General study points: CD4 and private specificities were missed by VDJdb matching, which favored anti-spike CD8 responses.

There are 11 residues in the CDR3. Trimming left V 6 bases short and J 4 bases short, with 10 bases between. Germline V lookup: CDR1 SQVTM, CDR2 ANQGSEA. Unique molecular identifiers were affixed to single, distinct cDNA molecules. Each CDR3 protein is one row after TCRdb ran MiXCR on the 5' RACE reads. Found here are nearly 80,000 distinct CDR3 sequences, 9.5% to 15% of them singletons; the top ten hold 1.1%. A word on this clonotype: Its specificity is unknown.

The clonotype comes from an adult who was a healthcare worker with PCR-confirmed SARS-CoV-2 infection or an uninfected control (not recorded which). Sequencing was carried out using whole blood. V gene TRBV29-1 combines with J gene TRBJ2-7, with a weak D call TRBD2 (6 bases). CDR3: CSVRLAYEQYF. The CDR3 nucleotides read TGCAGCGTCCGTCTAGCGTACGAGCAGTACTTC.